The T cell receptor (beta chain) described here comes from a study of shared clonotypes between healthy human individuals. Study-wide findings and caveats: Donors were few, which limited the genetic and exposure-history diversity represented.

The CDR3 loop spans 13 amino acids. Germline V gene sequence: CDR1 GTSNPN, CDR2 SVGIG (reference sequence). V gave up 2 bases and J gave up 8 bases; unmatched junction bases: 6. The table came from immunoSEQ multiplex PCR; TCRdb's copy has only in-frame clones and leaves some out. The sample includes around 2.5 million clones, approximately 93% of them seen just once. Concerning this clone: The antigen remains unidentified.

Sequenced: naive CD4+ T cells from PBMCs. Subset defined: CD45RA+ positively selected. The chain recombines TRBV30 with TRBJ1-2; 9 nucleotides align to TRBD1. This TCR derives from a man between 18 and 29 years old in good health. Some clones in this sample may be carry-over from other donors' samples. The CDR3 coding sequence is TGTGCCTGGAGTACCGGGACAGGGAGCGGCTACACCTTC. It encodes CAWSTGTGSGYTF.